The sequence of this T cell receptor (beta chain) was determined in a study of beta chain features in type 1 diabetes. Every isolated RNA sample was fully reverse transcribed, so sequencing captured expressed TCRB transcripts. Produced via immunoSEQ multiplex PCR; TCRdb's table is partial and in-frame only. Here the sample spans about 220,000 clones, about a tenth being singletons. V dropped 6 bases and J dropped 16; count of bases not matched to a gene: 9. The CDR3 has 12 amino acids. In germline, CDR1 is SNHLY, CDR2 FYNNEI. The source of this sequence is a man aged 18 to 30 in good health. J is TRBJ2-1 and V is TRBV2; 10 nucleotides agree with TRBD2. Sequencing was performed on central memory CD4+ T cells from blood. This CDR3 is CASRDEREGLFF. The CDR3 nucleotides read TGTGCCAGCAGGGATGAGCGGGAGGGCCTTTTCTTC. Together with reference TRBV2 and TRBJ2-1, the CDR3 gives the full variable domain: EPEVTQTPSHQVTQMGQEVILRCVPISNHLYFYWYRQILGQKVEFLVSFYNNEISEKSEIFDDQFSVERPDGSNFTLKIRSTKLEDSAMYFCASRDEREGLFFGPGTRLTVL.